This T cell receptor beta chain was recorded in a study of blood T cell repertoires in COVID-19. The table came from immunoSEQ multiplex PCR; TCRdb's copy has only in-frame clones and leaves some out. This sample has some 150,000 clones, with 75% to 90% found just once. The CDR3 contains 16 residues. Germline V gene data show CDR1 as LGHNA and CDR2 as YNFKEQ. The V and J ends lost 3 bases and 7 bases, in that order; junction bases with no gene match: 10. The clonotype originates from a man aged 55 to 69 with acute or convalescent COVID-19. V is TRBV4-2 and J is TRBJ2-2, with TRBD2 matching over 8 bases. Input material: peripheral blood. The CDR3 spells CASSHPPGGPGGELFF. The CDR3, as DNA: TGTGCCAGCAGCCATCCCCCGGGGGGGCCTGGCGGGGAGCTGTTTTTT.